This record looks at one TCR beta chain sequence and its context. This clone was counted only a few times. Its antigen is unknown. Within one base of it there is no much larger clone, and no base qualities were kept. The receptor library was made with the immunoSEQ multiplex PCR assay. DNA from the cultured, isolated CD4+ T cells was subjected to TCR beta CDR3 sequencing. Per the original workflow: The analysis removed non-productive TCR sequences, trimmed reads to the CDR3 region, and retained only CDR3s that were 7 or more amino acids long. The MANAFEST web app was used to pick out antigen-specific clonotypes by comparing their expansion in peptide wells with that in reference cultures. For clones to be considered positive, expansion at FDR<0.05 versus reference and all other wells, an odds ratio above 5, and a frequency above 0.1% in two replicate wells were required. A clonotype was defined as cross-reactive if the clonotype was significantly expanded both in SARS-CoV-2 spike wells and in at least one common cold coronavirus spike condition. CDR3 similarity was assessed by Levenshtein distance with the stringdist R package, and unrooted trees were built with ape in R 3.6.1. The immuneACCESS repertoire file appears here via TCRdb, limited to in-frame rearrangements. These files lack a portion of the clones; in checked studies, under half of the deficit traces to unresolved V genes, and the cause of the others is not known. V, J and clone size are those of that table, while D and trimming were read from the DNA. The table for this sample lists tens of thousands of clones; roughly 79% of them were counted only once. The top ten clonotypes cover roughly 3.1% of the sample.

After approximately eleven days of culture, CD4+ T cells were isolated with the EasySep CD4+ T cell isolation kit. The absence of prior SARS-CoV-2 infection in healthy vaccine recipients was confirmed by negative nucleocapsid antibodies before and after vaccination. On days 3 and 7, half of the culture medium was replaced with fresh IL-2-containing medium. Unless noted otherwise, every peptide stimulation condition was cultured in triplicate wells. PBMC were separated from whole blood using Ficoll-Paque Plus gradient centrifugation and were then either cryopreserved at -140C or used fresh. The QIAamp micro DNA kit was used to extract genomic DNA from the cultured CD4+ T cells. The sample is drawn from a study of vaccination effects on CD4 cells after COVID-19 (dated by TCRdb to the early 2020s). For context, the study as a whole: To identify antigen-specific CD4+ T cell clonotypes by their expansion, the ViraFEST assay first stimulated PBMC with viral peptide pools and then applied TCR sequencing. Two million PBMC per well were cultured in IMDM with about 4.6% human AB serum, 8.5 to 10 IU/ml IL-2 and gentamicin, plus 10 ug/ml peptides. The Oncomine TCR Beta short-read assay on an Illumina iSeq 100 was used to sequence cultures from other donors in the study. Altogether, 10 COVID-19 convalescent patients and a few SARS-CoV-2-naive healthy vaccine recipients made up the full study. Two doses of either the BNT162b2 or the mRNA-1273 mRNA SARS-CoV-2 vaccine were administered to participants. In both COVID-19 convalescent patients and infection-naive vaccine recipients, the study compared SARS-CoV-2 spike-specific CD4+ TCR repertoires from before mRNA vaccination with those from after it.

The paper's findings and limits, for the study overall: Among healthy vaccine recipients, nearly all vaccine-induced clones were SARS-CoV-2 mono-reactive, and just 1 of 255 was cross-reactive with common cold coronaviruses. Only a small number of convalescent patients were included, and no early post-infection timepoints were available, which limited the study. Marked clonal contraction was observed in both infection-induced and vaccine-induced clones at late post-vaccination timepoints, consistent with waning T cell responses.

V is pared back by 3 bases and J by 8 bases, with 14 bases lying between the germline termini. CDR1 and CDR2, per the germline V gene, are SGDLS and YYNGEE. CDR3 length: 13 amino acids, cysteine to phenylalanine. This entry keeps only the CDR3 DNA: 39 bases, framed from base 1. The receptor's source is a human donor who received a COVID-19 vaccine. The sequence links TRBV9 to TRBJ1-2, with the D gene uncertain. The input for sequencing was CD4+ T cells from PBMCs cultured without peptide, taken before COVID-19 vaccination. The CDR3 sequence is CASSESTGGGYTF. The bases read TGTGCCAGCAGCGAGTCCACGGGTGGGGGCTACACCTTC.